The clone carrying this T cell receptor beta chain was seen many times. Its antigen is as yet unknown. The data were taken from a study of T-cell reconstitution after alpha-beta-depleted transplantation in children. Whole-study results and caveats: There were reportedly several hundred expanded graft clones from which alpha-beta T cells came about two months after transplant. By one year post-transplant, T-cell counts and diversity largely arose from T cells that were newly produced. Some patients owed their high day-60 TCRbeta diversity to surviving recipient T cells and thymic progenitors.

Trimming took 3 bases from V and 4 from J; bases not matched to a gene: 7. The CDR3 length is 15 residues. Preparation of the TCRbeta library was carried out with unique molecular identifiers. In TCRdb, the PCR reads were re-called with MiXCR into one record per CDR3 protein. Of a few hundred thousand distinct CDR3 sequences listed, 10% to 15% are singletons. The chain couples TRBV12-3 or TRBV12-4 to TRBJ1-1, with 8 nucleotides matching TRBD1. This specimen consisted of PBMCs, mostly from graft donor cells, obtained 360 days after TCRalphabeta/CD19-depleted stem cell transplant. The sequence was collected from a male patient younger than 18 who had a stem cell transplant for acute myeloid leukemia, so the T cells may come from the graft donor. This chain's CDR3 is CASSFITTGVTEAFF. The CDR3 DNA reads as TGTGCCAGCAGTTTTATCACGACAGGGGTCACTGAAGCTTTCTTT.